One sample yielded the 23 T cell receptor beta chains listed below, sequenced in a study of T-cell reconstitution after alpha-beta-depleted transplantation in children (dated by TCRdb to the mid-2010s). The sample's treatment or condition label, in plain terms: allogeneic hematopoietic cell transplantation with graft depleted of TCRalphabeta T cells and CD19 B cells. The protocol used for the library was PCR. The reads were generated on an Illumina HiSeq 2500. To normalize quantification of the TCRbeta repertoire, the TCR libraries were built with molecular barcoding that relied on unique molecular identifiers. TCRdb passed the public sequencing reads through fastp at Q25 and MiXCR, retaining productive beta sequences. Records with the same CDR3 protein are collapsed into one entry carrying the most frequent genes and DNA. This sample lists 200,000 to 250,000 distinct CDR3 sequences; 11% were detected once. Of the sample, under 30% falls within the top ten clones.

This specimen was PBMCs, taken before TCRalphabeta/CD19-depleted stem cell transplant. These receptors originate from a child under two years old with acute myeloid leukemia, due to receive a stem cell transplant.

V and J are TRBV11-2 and TRBJ1-2, with 8 positions matching TRBD1. CDR1 is SGHAT and CDR2 is FQNNGV in the germline V gene. The ends lost 1 base at V and 3 bases at J; junction bases unmatched: 10. CDR3 length equals 17 residues. CDR3 sequence reads: CASSLVLGQGADYGYTF. CDR3 bases: TGTGCCAGCAGCTTAGTTCTGGGGCAGGGGGCTGACTATGGCTACACCTTC. Using reference TRBV11-2 and TRBJ1-2 for the parts outside the CDR3, the full variable domain is EAGVAQSPRYKIIEKRQSVAFWCNPISGHATLYWYQQILGQGPKLLIQFQNNGVVDDSQLPKDRFSAERLKGVDSTLKIQPAKLEDSAVYLCASSLVLGQGADYGYTFGSGTRLTVV.

The J gene is TRBJ2-7, the V gene TRBV27; the D gene could be TRBD1 or TRBD2 (5 bases each). The V end lost 8 bases, the J end lost 1 base, and 12 bases lay between the germline ends. CDR3 length: 13 residues. The germline gives CDR1 MNHEY, CDR2 SMNVEV (reference sequence). This chain's CDR3 is CASRGTDSYEQYF. The DNA for the CDR3 is TGTGCCAGCCGAGGGACGGATTCCTACGAGCAGTACTTC.

This clonotype has only a few counts. The genes are TRBV18 and TRBJ1-1; D is unclear. The CDR3 is 16 amino acids. Between the trimmed V and J ends, which lost 3 bases and 2 bases, there was a span of 16 bases. CDR1 and CDR2 (germline): KGHSH, LQKENI. CDR3: CASSPGSETLNTEAFF. The CDR3 nucleotides are TGTGCCAGCTCACCGGGATCCGAGACACTTAACACTGAAGCTTTCTTT.

This clonotype has at least ten counts. The chain carries TRBV7-3 and TRBJ2-1, with TRBD2 matching 10 bases. V shed 1 base, J shed 4 bases, and the junction held 4 bases outside the gene matches. CDR3 length equals 16 residues. In germline, CDR1 is SGHTA, CDR2 FQGTGA. Here the CDR3 DNA reads TGTGCCAGCAGCTTAAGGGGACTAGCGTTTTACAATGAGCAGTTCTTC. Protein: CASSLRGLAFYNEQFF.

This clonotype was recorded at least ten times. The rearrangement joins TRBV7-2 to TRBJ1-1, with no clear D. V was trimmed by 0 bases and J by 1 base, leaving 9 bases between them. The germline V gene encodes CDR1 SGHTA and CDR2 FQGNSA. The CDR3 sequence is 15 residues long. The CDR3 reads CASSLAGGRNTEAFF. In DNA form, the CDR3 reads TGTGCCAGCAGCTTAGCGGGAGGTCGGAACACTGAAGCTTTCTTT.

V gene TRBV10-1 combines with J gene TRBJ2-3; 7 bases fit TRBD2. The CDR3 runs to 15 residues. The ends lost 4 bases at V and 2 bases at J; junction bases unmatched: 6. CDR1 WNHNN and CDR2 SYGVQD come from the germline V gene (reference sequence). The CDR3, as DNA: TGCGCCAGCAGTGGACGAGCGGGGAACACAGATACGCAGTATTTT. The encoded protein is CASSGRAGNTDTQYF.

This clonotype was counted ten times or more. The V and J genes are TRBV5-1 and TRBJ2-1; no firm D call. V lost 0 bases and J 4 bases, leaving 8 bases between the germline ends. There are 14 residues in the CDR3. The germline V gene encodes CDR1 SGHRS and CDR2 YFSETQ. This chain's CDR3 is CASSLASPYNEQFF. CDR3 nucleotide sequence: TGCGCCAGCAGCTTGGCCTCCCCTTACAATGAGCAGTTCTTC.

This clonotype was recorded at least ten times. The gene calls are TRBV11-3 and TRBJ2-7; the D is unclear. The V and J ends lost 4 bases and 3 bases respectively, with 16 bases between them. Germline CDR1 is SGHNT and CDR2 is YENEEA. The CDR3 extends over 15 amino acids. In DNA form, the CDR3 reads TGTGCCAGCAGCTCACCCCGTGGCTCGAACTACGAGCAGTACTTC. Protein sequence: CASSSPRGSNYEQYF.

The chain uses TRBV18 and TRBJ2-6; no firm D call. Trimming left V 0 bases short and J 0 bases short, with 6 bases between. The germline CDR1 and CDR2 sequences are KGHSH and LQKENI. This CDR3 comprises 16 residues. CDR3 bases: TGTGCCAGCTCACCACCGAGTTACTCTGGGGCCAACGTCCTGACTTTC. The encoded protein is CASSPPSYSGANVLTF.

The chain carries TRBV4-3 and TRBJ2-5, with a weak D call TRBD2 (6 bases). Germline CDR1 and CDR2: LGHNA and YSLEER. The CDR3 length is 16 residues. Trimming removed 1 base at V and 7 bases at J, with 19 bases between. The CDR3: CASSQAGGLTHGTQYF. DNA of the CDR3: TGCGCCAGCAGCCAAGCCGGGGGACTTACCCATGGGACCCAGTACTTC.

This clonotype has a single count. Just one base apart from a much larger clone, this may be a read error. J is TRBJ2-2 and V is TRBV12-3 or TRBV12-4; 13 nucleotides match TRBD2. The CDR3 is 14 residues long. CDR3 bases: TGTGCCAGCAGTTTACAAGGACTAGCGGGGGATCTGTTTTTT. As protein: CASSLQGLAGDLFF.

This clonotype was observed once. The chain links TRBV2 to TRBJ2-4; 8 bases map to TRBD2. This CDR3 is 15 amino acids long. Germline V CDR1 and CDR2: SNHLY, FYNNEI. Trimming at V came to 9 bases and at J to 5 bases, leaving 12 bases not matched to a gene. The CDR3 sequence is CARSLSAGDQNIQYF. Written as DNA, the CDR3 is TGTGCCAGATCTCTCTCAGCGGGGGATCAAAACATTCAGTACTTC.

Ten or more counts support this clonotype. The V gene is TRBV27, the J gene TRBJ1-6, with D uncertain. Germline CDR1 MNHEY, CDR2 SMNVEV (reference sequence). Trimming pared 9 bases from V and 6 bases from J, leaving 9 bases between. This CDR3 spans 12 amino acids. The CDR3 here is CASWTGNSPLHF. DNA of the CDR3: TGTGCCAGTTGGACGGGTAATTCACCCCTCCACTTT.

This clonotype was detected many times. The chain links TRBV20-1 to TRBJ2-5; a weak D match, TRBD1 (5 bases). The V end was cut by 7 bases, the J end by 3 bases, with 15 bases between. From germline, CDR1 is DFQATT and CDR2 SNEGSKA (reference sequence). This CDR3 is 13 amino acids long. CDR3 in amino acids: CSVGPAPKETQYF. The CDR3, as DNA: TGCAGTGTGGGGCCGGCCCCAAAAGAGACCCAGTACTTC.

This clonotype was recorded at least ten times. The chain has TRBV12-3 or TRBV12-4 and TRBJ1-2; D gene unclear. The CDR3 spans 12 residues. V was trimmed by 3 bases and J by 1 base, leaving 3 bases between them. The CDR3 sequence is CASSFDNYGYTF. The CDR3 nucleotides are TGTGCCAGCAGTTTCGATAACTATGGCTACACCTTC.

This clonotype was observed at least ten times. The chain has TRBV7-9 and TRBJ2-3, with no clear D. The germline V gene has CDR1 SEHNR and CDR2 FQNEAQ (reference sequence). This CDR3 contains 15 residues. V was trimmed by 2 bases and J by 2 bases, leaving 11 bases between them. As DNA, the CDR3 is TGTGCCAGCAGCTTACAGGACGCTCCCACAGATACGCAGTATTTT. Amino acid sequence: CASSLQDAPTDTQYF.

This clonotype was seen at least ten times. The chain joins TRBV24-1 to TRBJ2-5; 7 bases map to TRBD2. Trimming at V came to 3 bases and at J to 4 bases, leaving 4 bases not matched to a gene. The CDR3 totals 14 residues. Germline loops: CDR1 KGHDR, CDR2 SFDVKD. The DNA for the CDR3 is TGTGCCACCAGTGATGGGGTAGCGGGAGAGACCCAGTACTTC. It is translated as CATSDGVAGETQYF.

The chain couples TRBV7-6 to TRBJ2-3; 7 bases align to TRBD1. The CDR3 is made up of 14 amino acids. Germline assignment: CDR1 SGHVS and CDR2 FNYEAQ. The trim removed 4 bases at V and 6 bases at J, leaving 7 bases unmatched. CDR3 sequence: CASSYTGVPDTQYF. CDR3 bases: TGTGCCAGCAGCTACACAGGGGTCCCGGATACGCAGTATTTT.

This clonotype was counted ten times or more. V gene TRBV5-5 combines with J gene TRBJ2-2; maybe TRBD2 (5 bases). There are 15 residues in the CDR3. From germline, CDR1 is SGHKS and CDR2 YYEKEE (reference sequence). The V and J ends lost 4 bases and 4 bases respectively, with 14 bases between them. CDR3 protein: CASSIGLEVTGELFF. CDR3 nucleotide sequence: TGTGCCAGCAGCATTGGACTGGAAGTCACCGGGGAGCTGTTTTTT.

This clonotype appeared many times. The chain uses TRBV7-9 and TRBJ1-2; perhaps TRBD1 as D (5 bases). Germline V CDR1 and CDR2: SEHNR, FQNEAQ (reference sequence). This CDR3 is built from 13 residues. V was shortened by 8 bases and J by 3 bases, with 13 bases between the two germline ends. In nucleotides, the CDR3 is TGTGCCAGCCTCAAGGGAGGGGACTATGGCTACACCTTC. Protein product: CASLKGGDYGYTF. The complete variable domain, with remaining parts taken from reference TRBV7-9 and TRBJ1-2, reads DTGVSQNPRHKITKRGQNVTFRCDPISEHNRLYWYRQTLGQGPEFLTYFQNEAQLEKSRLLSDRFSAERPKGSFSTLEIQRTEQGDSAMYLCASLKGGDYGYTFGSGTRLTVV.

This clonotype was recorded at least ten times. The V gene is TRBV27, the J gene TRBJ2-7, with TRBD1 identical over 9 bases. Germline CDR1 MNHEY, CDR2 SMNVEV (reference sequence). This CDR3 spans 15 amino acids. With V trimmed by 6 bases and J by 9 bases, 15 bases remained unmatched. The CDR3 region is CASSDPGTGSGWQYF. CDR3 sequence (DNA): TGTGCCAGCAGCGACCCCGGGACAGGGAGTGGTTGGCAGTACTTC.

This clonotype was picked up many times. This chain connects TRBV5-1 to TRBJ2-1; 9 positions agree with TRBD2. Per the germline V gene, CDR1 is SGHRS and CDR2 is YFSETQ. The CDR3 covers 16 residues. Trimming at V came to 2 bases and at J to 3 bases, leaving 6 bases not matched to a gene. CDR3 in amino acids: CASSFGGRAVYNEQFF. CDR3 nucleotides: TGCGCCAGCAGCTTCGGCGGGAGGGCGGTCTACAATGAGCAGTTCTTC. The whole variable domain, filled in from reference TRBV5-1 and TRBJ2-1, reads KAGVTQTPRYLIKTRGQQVTLSCSPISGHRSVSWYQQTPGQGLQFLFEYFSETQRNKGNFPGRFSGRQFSNSRSEMNVSTLELGDSALYLCASSFGGRAVYNEQFFGPGTRLTVL.

This clonotype came up a few times. This chain connects TRBV30 to TRBJ2-1; TRBD1 aligns across 8 bases. The CDR3 consists of 14 residues. Germline V gives CDR1 GTSNPN, CDR2 SVGIG (reference sequence). V trimming: 3 bases; J trimming: 3 bases; junction bases outside the gene matches: 4. The CDR3 is CAWRRTGSYNEQFF. CDR3 in DNA: TGTGCCTGGAGGAGGACAGGGAGCTACAATGAGCAGTTCTTC.